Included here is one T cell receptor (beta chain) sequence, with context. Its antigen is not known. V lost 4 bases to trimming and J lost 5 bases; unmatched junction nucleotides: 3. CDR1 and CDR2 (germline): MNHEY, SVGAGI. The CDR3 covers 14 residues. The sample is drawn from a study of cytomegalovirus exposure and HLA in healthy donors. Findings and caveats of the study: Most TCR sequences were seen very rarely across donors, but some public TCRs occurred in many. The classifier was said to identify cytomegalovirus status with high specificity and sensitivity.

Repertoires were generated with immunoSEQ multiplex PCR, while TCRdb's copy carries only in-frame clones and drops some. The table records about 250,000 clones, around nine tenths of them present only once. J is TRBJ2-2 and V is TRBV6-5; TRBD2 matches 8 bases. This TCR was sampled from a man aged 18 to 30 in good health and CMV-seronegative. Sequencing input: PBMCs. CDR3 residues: CASSSGGRTGELFF. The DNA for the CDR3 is TGTGCCAGCAGTTCGGGAGGGCGGACCGGGGAGCTGTTTTTT.